Presented here are 31 T cell receptor beta chains from one specimen sequenced in a study of blood T cell repertoires in COVID-19. The repertoire was sequenced with immunoSEQ multiplex PCR; TCRdb's copy has only in-frame clones and lacks some. The table records about 300,000 clones, around 84% of them present only once. Sequencing used PBMCs or T cells enriched from blood (not recorded which). These receptors were collected from a woman aged 30 to 39 who had been exposed to COVID-19.

This chain connects TRBV4-1 to TRBJ2-5, with 7 bases aligning to TRBD1. CDR1 is MGHRA, CDR2 YSYEKL, per germline. J gave up 7 bases and V 3 bases, and 8 bases lay outside the gene matches. The CDR3 sequence is 14 residues long. CDR3: CASSQMTGNRTQYF. In DNA form, the CDR3 reads TGCGCCAGCAGCCAGATGACAGGGAATAGGACCCAGTACTTC.

The rearrangement joins TRBV7-9 to TRBJ1-1; D not resolved. From germline, CDR1 is SEHNR and CDR2 FQNEAQ (reference sequence). V lost 4 bases and J 4 bases, leaving 16 bases between the germline ends. The length of the CDR3 is 15 residues. The CDR3 is CASSSLLARGTEAFF. The CDR3 bases are TGTGCCAGCAGCTCCCTCCTGGCGCGGGGCACTGAAGCTTTCTTT.

The J gene is TRBJ2-1, the V gene TRBV2; 15 bases fit TRBD2. The CDR3 extends over 15 amino acids. Germline-derived CDR1 and CDR2 are SNHLY and FYNNEI. Unmatched junction bases numbered 5, after V lost 6 bases and J lost 8 bases. DNA of the CDR3: TGTGCCAGCAGAGAGGGACTAGCGGGGGGCTATGAGCAGTTCTTC. This gives the protein CASREGLAGGYEQFF.

The rearrangement uses TRBV3-1 (or the pseudogene TRBV3-2) and TRBJ2-7, with 8 positions matching TRBD1. Germline V gene lookup returns CDR1 LGHDT and CDR2 YNNKEL (reference sequence). The V segment lost 5 bases and the J segment 4 bases; nucleotides outside the gene matches: 10. CDR3 size: 15 residues. This CDR3 is CASSKGPDRAYEQYF. The CDR3 bases are TGTGCCAGCAGCAAGGGGCCGGACAGGGCGTACGAGCAGTACTTC.

This sequence joins TRBV7-6 and TRBJ2-7, with 7 bases that match TRBD1. Trimming at V came to 5 bases and at J to 0 bases, leaving 7 bases not matched to a gene. The CDR3 is 15 residues long. Germline V lookup: CDR1 SGHVS, CDR2 FNYEAQ. The CDR3 loop is CASSLETGTSYEQYF. For the CDR3, the DNA is TGTGCCAGCAGCCTAGAGACAGGGACCTCCTACGAGCAGTACTTC.

V usage is TRBV30 and J usage is TRBJ2-2; 8 bases map to TRBD1. The V segment lost 2 bases and the J segment 6 bases; nucleotides outside the gene matches: 2. The CDR3 has 13 residues. Germline CDR1 GTSNPN, CDR2 SVGIG (reference sequence). DNA of the CDR3: TGTGCCTGGAGTATACAGGGGGCCGGGGAGCTGTTTTTT. Translating it yields CAWSIQGAGELFF.

The chain recombines TRBV5-1 with TRBJ2-3, with no clear D. The V end lost 4 bases, the J end lost 4 bases, and 10 bases lay between the germline ends. Germline CDR1 reads SGHRS; CDR2 reads YFSETQ. The CDR3 length is 13 residues. This CDR3 reads CASSTLTADTQYF. The CDR3 DNA reads as TGCGCCAGCAGCACGCTTACTGCAGATACGCAGTATTTT. Looking up the rest from reference TRBV5-1 and TRBJ2-3 gives the full variable domain: KAGVTQTPRYLIKTRGQQVTLSCSPISGHRSVSWYQQTPGQGLQFLFEYFSETQRNKGNFPGRFSGRQFSNSRSEMNVSTLELGDSALYLCASSTLTADTQYFGPGTRLTVL.

The rearrangement joins TRBV21-1 to TRBJ1-4; the table calls TRBD1, which could not be checked here. TRBV21-1 is a known pseudogene. This CDR3 has 19 residues. The CDR3, as DNA: TGTGCCAGCAGCGGATTAATTCTTGGACAGCTAGCAACTAATGAAAAACTGTTTTTT. It codes for CASSGLILGQLATNEKLFF.

The chain combines TRBV5-1 with TRBJ2-7; unclear D gene. The CDR3 contains 14 residues. V lost 2 bases and J lost 0, with 9 bases in between. The germline CDR1 and CDR2 sequences are SGHRS and YFSETQ. The CDR3 sequence: CASSLEAVSYEQYF. CDR3 in DNA: TGCGCCAGCAGCTTAGAGGCGGTCTCCTACGAGCAGTACTTC.

This chain joins TRBV24-1 and TRBJ1-4; 12 nucleotides match TRBD1. After removal of 1 base from V and 0 bases from J, the junction contained 8 bases not matched to a gene. Germline CDR1 KGHDR, CDR2 SFDVKD. CDR3 length: 20 residues. CDR3 sequence: CATSDFLRDRGLPTNEKLFF. CDR3 bases: TGTGCCACCAGTGATTTCCTGCGGGACAGGGGGCTCCCAACTAATGAAAAACTGTTTTTT.

The rearrangement links TRBV27 to TRBJ2-7, with 8 bases identical to TRBD1. This CDR3 contains 16 residues. Germline V gives CDR1 MNHEY, CDR2 SMNVEV (reference sequence). Losses at the gene ends were 2 bases for V and 4 bases for J; bases not matched to a gene: 10. The CDR3 DNA reads TGTGCCAGCAGTTTAAGTGCCGGGACAGGCCCTTACGAGCAGTACTTC. It translates to CASSLSAGTGPYEQYF.

The chain combines TRBV12-2 with TRBJ2-6; TRBD2, the table's D call, was not compared with the DNA. TRBV12-2 counts as a pseudogene. The CDR3 totals 15 residues. The CDR3 nucleotides read TGTGCAAGTCGCTCGGGGGTTGCCGGGGCCAACGTCCTGACTTTC. Amino acid sequence: CASRSGVAGANVLTF.

The chain recombines TRBV28 with TRBJ2-7; 9 bases line up with TRBD1. This CDR3 has 13 amino acids. CDR1 is MDHEN, CDR2 SYDVKM, per germline. Trimming at V came to 6 bases and at J to 2 bases, leaving 2 bases not matched to a gene. CDR3 DNA sequence: TGTGCCAGCAGGACAGGGGGAGCCTACGAGCAGTACTTC. It yields the protein CASRTGGAYEQYF.

This clone was seen only once. The V gene is TRBV2, the J gene TRBJ1-5; weak D call: TRBD1 (6 bases). This CDR3 is built from 11 residues. V was pared by 5 bases and J by 8 bases, with 7 bases between. Germline V gene data show CDR1 as SNHLY and CDR2 as FYNNEI. CDR3 DNA sequence: TGTGCCAGCAGTACAGGGAAGCCCCAGCATTTT. Protein: CASSTGKPQHF.

In this sample, this clone turned up once. The CDR3 DNA sequence: TGTGCCAGCACTCCCGTAGGAGACAGTGAAGCTTTCTTT. It specifies CASTPVGDSEAFF. The chain links TRBV25-1 to TRBJ1-1; possible D gene TRBD1, 5 bases. Trimming cost V 7 bases and J 7 bases, with 16 bases left between them. The CDR3 length is 13 residues. Per the germline V gene, CDR1 is MGHDK and CDR2 is SYGVNS.

V is TRBV7-6 and J is TRBJ2-3, with TRBD2 as a possible D gene (6 bases). Looked up from germline, CDR1 is SGHVS and CDR2 is FNYEAQ. V was clipped by 0 bases and J by 0 bases, with 10 bases between them. This CDR3 is built from 16 residues. The CDR3 is CASSLATGTSTDTQYF. CDR3 sequence (DNA): TGTGCCAGCAGCTTAGCCACCGGGACTAGCACAGATACGCAGTATTTT.

The chain uses TRBV7-9 and TRBJ2-3, with TRBD2 matching over 12 bases. The CDR3 contains 15 residues. CDR1 and CDR2 from the germline V gene are SEHNR and FQNEAQ (reference sequence). The V gene end was trimmed by 4 bases and the J gene end by 1 base; junction bases not matched to a gene: 0. The CDR3 region is CASSWTSGGTDTQYF. DNA for the CDR3: TGTGCCAGCAGCTGGACTAGCGGGGGCACAGATACGCAGTATTTT. The whole variable domain, remainder taken from reference TRBV7-9 and TRBJ2-3, is DTGVSQNPRHKITKRGQNVTFRCDPISEHNRLYWYRQTLGQGPEFLTYFQNEAQLEKSRLLSDRFSAERPKGSFSTLEIQRTEQGDSAMYLCASSWTSGGTDTQYFGPGTRLTVL.

V gene TRBV6-6 combines with J gene TRBJ2-7; 7 bases agree with TRBD1. J gave up 6 bases and V 0 bases, and 8 bases lay outside the gene matches. Germline V gives CDR1 MNHNY, CDR2 SVGAGI (reference sequence). The CDR3 extends over 15 amino acids. The DNA for the CDR3 is TGTGCCAGCAGTTACTCTGGGACAGTAGACCCCGAGCAGTACTTC. It translates to CASSYSGTVDPEQYF.

The rearrangement joins TRBV28 to TRBJ1-5, with a weak D call TRBD1 (5 bases). Looked up from germline, CDR1 is MDHEN and CDR2 is SYDVKM. The CDR3 loop spans 13 amino acids. V lost 2 bases to trimming and J lost 9 bases, with 11 bases between them. CDR3: CASSLQGLRPQHF. CDR3 in DNA: TGTGCCAGCAGTTTACAGGGTTTAAGGCCCCAGCATTTT.

The chain combines TRBV7-2 with TRBJ2-7, with 15 bases that match TRBD2. The length of the CDR3 is 16 residues. V was clipped by 1 base and J by 6 bases; unmatched bases: 4. Germline assignment: CDR1 SGHTA and CDR2 FQGNSA. Written as DNA, the CDR3 is TGTGCCAGCAGCTTAGGGACTAGCGGGAGGGCTAGCGAGCAGTACTTC. Its translation is CASSLGTSGRASEQYF.

The chain is built from TRBV9 and TRBJ2-7, with 8 nucleotides matching TRBD2. The trim removed 4 bases at V and 6 bases at J, leaving 15 bases unmatched. The germline CDR1 and CDR2 sequences are SGDLS and YYNGEE. CDR3 length: 16 amino acids. CDR3 DNA sequence: TGTGCCAGCAGCCGGACCGGGACTAGTGATTGGGTCGAGCAGTACTTC. It is translated as CASSRTGTSDWVEQYF.

The chain combines TRBV5-1 with TRBJ2-3, with 11 bases that match TRBD2. The CDR3 contains 17 residues. Trimming at V came to 2 bases and at J to 3 bases, leaving 8 bases not matched to a gene. In germline, CDR1 is SGHRS, CDR2 YFSETQ. The CDR3 is CASSLGTSGGRTDTQYF. CDR3 DNA sequence: TGCGCCAGCAGCTTAGGAACTAGCGGGGGTAGGACAGATACGCAGTATTTT.

This chain connects TRBV7-8 to TRBJ1-1; 9 bases line up with TRBD1. This CDR3 region has 17 residues. Germline lookup yields CDR1 SGHVS and CDR2 FQNEAQ. V dropped 5 bases and J dropped 5; count of bases not matched to a gene: 15. This CDR3 is CASSRDTGTGLLTEAFF. CDR3 coding DNA: TGTGCCAGCAGCCGAGATACCGGGACAGGGCTTCTGACTGAAGCTTTCTTT.

The CDR3 DNA sequence: TGTGCCAGCAGCCTGTTCGGGCTAGCGGGAGGGGGCGAGCAGTACTTC. Translating gives CASSLFGLAGGGEQYF. The chain uses TRBV3-1 (or the pseudogene TRBV3-2) and TRBJ2-7, with 12 bases aligning to TRBD2. This CDR3 has 16 residues. CDR1 is LGHDT and CDR2 is YNNKEL in the germline V gene (reference sequence). V lost 4 bases, J lost 6 bases, and 10 bases stayed unmatched.

This chain links TRBV28 with TRBJ2-1; 8 positions match TRBD1. This CDR3 spans 15 amino acids. The ends lost 6 bases at V and 0 bases at J; junction bases unmatched: 4. Germline CDR1 and CDR2: MDHEN and SYDVKM. For the CDR3, the DNA is TGTGCCAGCAGCCCCGACAGGGGCTCCTACAATGAGCAGTTCTTC. Encoded protein: CASSPDRGSYNEQFF. Looking up the rest from reference TRBV28 and TRBJ2-1 gives the full variable domain: DVKVTQSSRYLVKRTGEKVFLECVQDMDHENMFWYRQDPGLGLRLIYFSYDVKMKEKGDIPEGYSVSREKKERFSLILESASTNQTSMYLCASSPDRGSYNEQFFGPGTRLTVL.

The chain couples TRBV24-1 to TRBJ2-3; 9 bases align to TRBD1. The V gene end was trimmed by 4 bases and the J gene end by 0 bases; junction bases not matched to a gene: 4. This CDR3 comprises 16 residues. Germline V gene data show CDR1 as KGHDR and CDR2 as SFDVKD. CDR3 loop: CATSDRTGASTDTQYF. The CDR3 DNA reads as TGTGCCACCAGTGACAGGACAGGGGCGAGCACAGATACGCAGTATTTT.

The chain is built from TRBV6-5 and TRBJ2-7, with 9 bases aligning to TRBD1. Germline-derived CDR1 and CDR2 are MNHEY and SVGAGI. Losses at the gene ends were 6 bases for V and 4 bases for J; bases not matched to a gene: 7. This CDR3 region has 14 residues. In DNA, the CDR3 is TGTGCCAGCAGACCGACAGGGGGAGGATACGAGCAGTACTTC. It encodes CASRPTGGGYEQYF.

The chain carries TRBV3-1 (or the pseudogene TRBV3-2) and TRBJ1-2; D may be TRBD1 (6 bases). V was cut by 4 bases and J by 11 bases, with 20 bases left in between. The CDR3 is 14 residues long. Per the germline V gene, CDR1 is LGHDT and CDR2 is YNNKEL (reference sequence). This CDR3 reads CASSPARGIMAYTF. The CDR3 bases are TGTGCCAGCAGCCCCGCAAGGGGGATAATGGCTTACACCTTC.

A single count supports this clone. This rearrangement joins TRBV5-1 to TRBJ1-1; D possibly corresponds to TRBD1 (6 bases). The V and J ends lost 0 bases and 0 bases respectively, with 9 bases between them. Germline CDR1 and CDR2: SGHRS and YFSETQ. The CDR3 consists of 15 residues. In DNA form, the CDR3 reads TGCGCCAGCAGCTTGGCGAACAGGGTGAACACTGAAGCTTTCTTT. This translates into CASSLANRVNTEAFF. Together with reference TRBV5-1 and TRBJ1-1, the CDR3 gives the full variable domain: KAGVTQTPRYLIKTRGQQVTLSCSPISGHRSVSWYQQTPGQGLQFLFEYFSETQRNKGNFPGRFSGRQFSNSRSEMNVSTLELGDSALYLCASSLANRVNTEAFFGQGTRLTVV.

J is TRBJ1-5 and V is TRBV28, with TRBD1 matching over 7 bases. V shed 10 bases, J shed 7 bases, and the junction held 10 bases outside the gene matches. CDR1 and CDR2 (germline): MDHEN, SYDVKM. This CDR3 has 13 residues. CDR3 DNA: TGTGCCACCATGCGGGCAGGGGGACAGCCCCAGCATTTT. This sequence encodes CATMRAGGQPQHF.

The chain carries TRBV6-2 or TRBV6-3 and TRBJ2-3; TRBD2 matches at 10 bases. CDR1 MNHEY and CDR2 SVGEGT come from the germline V gene. The CDR3 length is 16 residues. V shed 4 bases, J shed 1 base, and the junction held 5 bases outside the gene matches. CDR3: CASSSPGTSGTDTQYF. The DNA for the CDR3 is TGTGCCAGCAGTTCTCCAGGGACTAGCGGCACAGATACGCAGTATTTT.